One and the same sample provided the 26 T cell receptor beta chains below, sequenced in a study of T-cell memory formation after mild COVID-19. TCRdb re-called the 5' RACE reads with MiXCR, one entry per CDR3 protein. This sample has roughly 150,000 distinct CDR3 sequences, with over 10% found just once. The specimen sequenced was PBMCs or a T cell subset sorted from them (not recorded which). The receptors stem from a young man who had mild COVID-19 (a few samples of this study predate the infection). Cell type and time point are not known.

In the case of this clonotype: At one of its ends the junction is not consistent with the germline gene, which may arise from a read error. The chain carries TRBV7-8 and TRBJ1-2; no clear D. The CDR3 spans 12 residues. The germline V gene encodes CDR1 SGHVS and CDR2 FQNEAQ. The CDR3 loop is CASSLTPEGYTF. CDR3 in DNA: TGTGCCAGCAGCTTAACGCCGGAAGGCTACACATTC.

Here the CDR3 reads CASSPRPGAHEQYV. The CDR3 coding sequence is TGCGCCAGCAGCCCGCGTCCAGGAGCCCACGAGCAGTACGTC. This sequence joins TRBV5-1 and TRBJ2-7; D gene uncertain. Germline V CDR1 and CDR2: SGHRS, YFSETQ. The germline V and J ends were trimmed by 4 bases and 5 bases, with 16 bases remaining between them. The CDR3 is 14 residues long.

This clonotype was observed many times. This chain uses TRBV7-3 with TRBJ2-1, with 9 bases identical to TRBD1. J gave up 3 bases and V 1 base, and 1 base lay outside the gene matches. The CDR3 contains 15 residues. Germline V gives CDR1 SGHTA, CDR2 FQGTGA. CDR3 DNA sequence: TGTGCCAGCAGCTTAAGGACAGGGGTCTACAATGAGCAGTTCTTC. It codes for CASSLRTGVYNEQFF.

The sample holds a few counts of this clonotype. V gene TRBV4-1 combines with J gene TRBJ2-2, with a weak D call TRBD2 (6 bases). Trimming took 5 bases from V and 1 from J, leaving 20 bases between them. The CDR3 length is 18 residues. Germline V gives CDR1 MGHRA, CDR2 YSYEKL. DNA of the CDR3: TGCGCCAGCAGCTCCCCGCCCCCTGGGGGGAAGAACACCGGGGAGCTGTTTTTT. Protein: CASSSPPPGGKNTGELFF.

This clonotype has only a few counts. This chain joins TRBV3-1 and TRBJ1-2, with D tentatively TRBD1 (5 bases). The germline gives CDR1 LGHDT, CDR2 YNNKEL (reference sequence). V gave up 8 bases and J gave up 3 bases, with 7 bases separating them. This CDR3 spans 11 amino acids. CDR3 sequence reads: CASGTYYGYTF. The CDR3 nucleotides read TGTGCCAGCGGGACGTACTATGGCTACACCTTC.

This clonotype appeared a few times. The gene calls are TRBV20-1 and TRBJ2-1; TRBD2 agrees at 9 bases. The junction had 14 bases not matched to a gene; V was cut back by 5 bases and J by 9 bases. This CDR3 is built from 15 residues. Germline CDR1 and CDR2: DFQATT and SNEGSKA (reference sequence). The CDR3 DNA reads as TGCAGTGCTCCCCGTCGGCTAGCGGGGTTGGGTGAGCAGTTCTTC. Its translation is CSAPRRLAGLGEQFF.

J is TRBJ1-1 and V is TRBV2, with no clear D. This CDR3 has 14 residues. V gave up 3 bases and J gave up 0 bases, with 8 bases separating them. The germline V gene has CDR1 SNHLY and CDR2 FYNNEI. CDR3 protein: CASSDKAMNTEAFF. The CDR3 region has the DNA TGTGCCAGCAGTGATAAAGCTATGAACACTGAAGCTTTCTTT.

This clonotype occurred a few times. The chain uses TRBV9 and TRBJ1-1; the D is unclear. Germline CDR1 is SGDLS and CDR2 is YYNGEE. V lost 4 bases to trimming and J lost 4 bases, with 14 bases between them. CDR3 length: 14 amino acids. The CDR3 DNA is TGTGCCAGCAGCCCAACACGGGAGTCCACTGAAGCTTTCTTT. Residues: CASSPTRESTEAFF.

The chain has TRBV7-2 and TRBJ2-7, with D unclear. Per the germline V gene, CDR1 is SGHTA and CDR2 is FQGNSA. The CDR3 runs 13 residues. Between the trimmed V and J ends, which lost 4 bases and 3 bases, there was a span of 10 bases. The DNA of the CDR3 is TGTGCCAGCAGCTCATCGCTTTACTACGAGCAGTACGTC. Amino acids: CASSSSLYYEQYV.

A few counts support this clonotype. The J gene is TRBJ1-1, the V gene TRBV7-2, with D uncertain. The germline V gene has CDR1 SGHTA and CDR2 FQGNSA. The CDR3 is 13 amino acids. V was pared by 2 bases and J by 6 bases, with 10 bases between. CDR3 residues: CASSLPEAAEAFF. DNA of the CDR3: TGTGCCAGCAGCTTACCGGAGGCGGCTGAAGCTTTCTTT.

This clonotype was recorded a few times. The chain links TRBV15 to TRBJ2-5; 12 bases fit TRBD2. Germline CDR1 reads LNHNV; CDR2 reads YYDKDF (reference sequence). This CDR3 is 16 amino acids long. After removal of 6 bases from V and 0 bases from J, the junction contained 5 bases not matched to a gene. The CDR3 sequence is CATRRTSGGYQETQYF. CDR3 DNA sequence: TGTGCCACCAGACGAACTAGCGGGGGGTACCAAGAGACCCAGTACTTC.

This clonotype was seen ten or more times. The chain recombines TRBV6-5 with TRBJ2-2; weak D call: TRBD1 (6 bases). Per germline, CDR1 MNHEY and CDR2 SVGAGI. The length of the CDR3 is 15 residues. Between the trimmed V and J ends, which lost 6 bases and 0 bases, there was a span of 11 bases. The CDR3 here is CASRNRVPNTGELFF. The CDR3 DNA is TGTGCCAGCAGAAACAGGGTCCCGAACACCGGGGAGCTGTTTTTT.

The chain employs TRBV7-9 and TRBJ2-3, with TRBD2 matching 15 bases. This CDR3 spans 14 amino acids. Trimming at V came to 8 bases and at J to 3 bases, leaving 0 bases not matched to a gene. CDR1 is SEHNR, CDR2 FQNEAQ, per germline (reference sequence). CDR3 sequence reads: CASGLAGGTDTQYF. DNA for the CDR3: TGTGCCAGCGGACTAGCGGGGGGGACAGATACGCAGTATTTT.

This rearrangement joins TRBV4-3 to TRBJ1-5, with a tentative D call TRBD1 (6 bases). The CDR3 length is 14 residues. V was cut by 7 bases and J by 6 bases, with 16 bases left in between. Germline V gives CDR1 LGHNA, CDR2 YSLEER. CDR3 in amino acids: CASIGWGASQPQHF. The CDR3 DNA reads as TGCGCCAGCATTGGTTGGGGGGCTAGTCAGCCCCAGCATTTT.

The chain carries TRBV7-2 and TRBJ2-3, with D possibly being TRBD2 (6 bases). V dropped 6 bases and J dropped 1 base, with 11 bases sitting between them. CDR3 length: 14 amino acids. Per germline, CDR1 SGHTA and CDR2 FQGNSA. CDR3 region: CASREGSGTDTQYF. CDR3 in DNA: TGTGCCAGCAGGGAGGGGAGCGGCACAGATACGCAGTATTTT.

CDR3 protein: CARSLGGSSYNEQFF. The DNA for the CDR3 is TGTGCCAGGAGCCTAGGAGGAAGCTCCTACAATGAGCAGTTCTTC. The chain employs TRBV9 and TRBJ2-1; D might be TRBD2 (5 bases). CDR3 length: 15 residues. Germline lookup yields CDR1 SGDLS and CDR2 YYNGEE. The V end was cut by 8 bases, the J end by 0 bases, with 15 bases between.

This clonotype was seen many times. The chain is built from TRBV20-1 and TRBJ1-1; D unresolved. V was shortened by 7 bases and J by 1 base, with 16 bases between the two germline ends. This CDR3 comprises 14 residues. Per the germline V gene, CDR1 is DFQATT and CDR2 is SNEGSKA (reference sequence). CDR3 coding DNA: TGCAGTGTCCTAAGTGCGGGTACGAACACTGAAGCTTTCTTT. It translates to CSVLSAGTNTEAFF.

This clonotype has a handful of counts. The chain has TRBV20-1 and TRBJ1-5; 7 bases fit TRBD1. Germline V gene sequence: CDR1 DFQATT, CDR2 SNEGSKA (reference sequence). This CDR3 spans 13 amino acids. The trim removed 6 bases at V and 3 bases at J, leaving 5 bases unmatched. This CDR3 reads CSAQGQLNQPQHF. DNA for the CDR3: TGCAGTGCCCAGGGACAGCTCAATCAGCCCCAGCATTTT.

In this sample, this clonotype turned up many times. This rearrangement joins TRBV24-1 to TRBJ2-3, with TRBD2 matching 12 bases. Germline lookup yields CDR1 KGHDR and CDR2 SFDVKD. This CDR3 spans 17 amino acids. The J segment lost 3 bases and the V segment lost 5 bases, leaving 8 bases of the junction unmatched. CDR3 sequence: CATSGRGLAGRTDTQYF. The DNA for the CDR3 is TGTGCCACCAGTGGAAGAGGACTAGCGGGGAGAACAGATACGCAGTATTTT.

This clonotype was recorded at least ten times. This sequence joins TRBV5-6 and TRBJ2-5; a possible D gene is TRBD2 (5 bases). Germline V lookup: CDR1 SGHDT, CDR2 YYEEEE. Trimming took 4 bases from V and 5 from J, leaving 12 bases between them. The CDR3 covers 13 residues. CDR3 sequence reads: CASSVYPGETQYF. The CDR3 nucleotides read TGTGCCAGCAGCGTGTATCCGGGGGAGACCCAGTACTTC.

This clonotype was seen a single time. The chain joins TRBV7-3 to TRBJ2-2, with 8 bases lining up with TRBD1. Per germline, CDR1 SGHTA and CDR2 FQGTGA. The CDR3 spans 16 residues. Trimming cost V 5 bases and J 0 bases; bases outside gene matches: 5. Here the CDR3 DNA reads TGTGCCAGCAGCCCAGGACAGGGTTCGAACACCGGGGAGCTGTTTTTT. This translates into CASSPGQGSNTGELFF.

This clonotype came up a few times. The chain joins TRBV28 to TRBJ2-1; 10 nucleotides align to TRBD2. With 4 bases clipped from V and 6 bases from J, the junction kept 3 bases outside the gene matches. The CDR3 is made up of 14 amino acids. Germline V gene sequence: CDR1 MDHEN, CDR2 SYDVKM. The CDR3 DNA follows: TGTGCCAGCAGTTCCGGGACTAGCGTCAATGAGCAGTTCTTC. Encoded protein: CASSSGTSVNEQFF.

The chain joins TRBV20-1 to TRBJ2-1; TRBD2 agrees at 10 bases. Unmatched junction bases numbered 8, after V lost 3 bases and J lost 6 bases. Per germline, CDR1 DFQATT and CDR2 SNEGSKA (reference sequence). The CDR3 length is 15 residues. The CDR3 DNA sequence: TGCAGTGCTAGGACCACTAGCGGGGAAGGCAATGAGCAGTTCTTC. Encoded protein: CSARTTSGEGNEQFF.

The rearrangement joins TRBV7-3 to TRBJ2-3, with TRBD1 as a possible D gene (5 bases). CDR1 SGHTA and CDR2 FQGTGA come from the germline V gene. V was clipped by 1 base and J by 4 bases, with 9 bases between them. CDR3 length: 14 amino acids. The CDR3 region is CASSLKGYPDTQYF. The CDR3 bases are TGTGCCAGCAGCTTAAAGGGGTATCCAGATACGCAGTATTTT.

This clonotype has more than one count but fewer than ten. V and J are TRBV5-6 and TRBJ2-7; TRBD2 matches at 8 bases. Germline CDR1 SGHDT, CDR2 YYEEEE. This CDR3 region has 15 residues. V was pared by 2 bases and J by 0 bases, with 4 bases of the junction left unmatched. CDR3 coding DNA: TGTGCCAGCAGCTTTTGGACTAGCTTCTCCTACGAGCAGTACTTC. Amino acid sequence: CASSFWTSFSYEQYF.

This clonotype occurred a few times. The chain is built from TRBV4-3 and TRBJ2-3; unclear D gene. Trimming took 5 bases from V and 4 from J, leaving 13 bases between them. Germline lookup yields CDR1 LGHNA and CDR2 YSLEER. CDR3 length: 14 residues. The CDR3 is CASSYVGGADTQYF. For the CDR3, the DNA is TGCGCCAGCAGCTACGTCGGCGGAGCAGATACGCAGTATTTT.